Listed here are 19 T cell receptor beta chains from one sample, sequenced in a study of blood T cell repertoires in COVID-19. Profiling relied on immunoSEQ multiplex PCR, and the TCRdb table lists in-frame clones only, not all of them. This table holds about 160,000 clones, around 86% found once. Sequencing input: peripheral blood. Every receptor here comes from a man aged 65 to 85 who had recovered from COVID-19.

The CDR3 nucleotides read TGTGCCAGCAGTTACACTATGAACACTGAAGCTTTCTTT. Translating gives CASSYTMNTEAFF. J is TRBJ1-1 and V is TRBV6-2 or TRBV6-3; D is unclear. The CDR3 is 13 residues long. V lost 2 bases and J lost 0, with 4 bases in between. Germline lookup yields CDR1 MNHEY and CDR2 SVGEGT.

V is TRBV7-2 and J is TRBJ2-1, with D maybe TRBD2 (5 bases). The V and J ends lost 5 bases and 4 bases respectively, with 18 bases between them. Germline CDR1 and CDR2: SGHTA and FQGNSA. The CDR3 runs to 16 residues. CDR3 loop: CASSPSWTLNYNEQFF. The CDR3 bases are TGTGCCAGCAGCCCTAGTTGGACTCTAAATTACAATGAGCAGTTCTTC.

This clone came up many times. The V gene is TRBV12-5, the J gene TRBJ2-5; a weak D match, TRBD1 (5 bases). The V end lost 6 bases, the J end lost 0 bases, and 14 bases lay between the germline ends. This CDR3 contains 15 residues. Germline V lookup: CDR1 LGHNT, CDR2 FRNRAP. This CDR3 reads CASGQQGLYQETQYF. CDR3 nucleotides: TGTGCTAGTGGCCAGCAGGGTTTGTACCAAGAGACCCAGTACTTC.

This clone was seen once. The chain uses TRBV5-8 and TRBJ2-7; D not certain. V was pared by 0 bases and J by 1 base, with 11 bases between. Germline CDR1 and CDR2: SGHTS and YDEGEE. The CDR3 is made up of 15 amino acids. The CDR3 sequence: CASSLGVRRSYEQYF. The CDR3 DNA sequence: TGTGCCAGCAGCTTGGGGGTTCGGAGATCCTACGAGCAGTACTTC.

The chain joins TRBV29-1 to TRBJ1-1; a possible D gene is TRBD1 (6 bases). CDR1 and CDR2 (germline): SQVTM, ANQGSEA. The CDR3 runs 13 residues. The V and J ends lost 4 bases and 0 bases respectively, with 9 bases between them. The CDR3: CSVVGQLNTEAFF. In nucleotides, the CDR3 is TGCAGCGTTGTTGGACAGCTGAACACTGAAGCTTTCTTT.

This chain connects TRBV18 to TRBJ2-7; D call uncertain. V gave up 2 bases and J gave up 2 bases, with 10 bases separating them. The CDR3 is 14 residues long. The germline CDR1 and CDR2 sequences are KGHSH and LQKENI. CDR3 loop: CASSPDIKAYEQYF. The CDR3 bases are TGTGCCAGCTCACCAGACATAAAGGCCTACGAGCAGTACTTC.

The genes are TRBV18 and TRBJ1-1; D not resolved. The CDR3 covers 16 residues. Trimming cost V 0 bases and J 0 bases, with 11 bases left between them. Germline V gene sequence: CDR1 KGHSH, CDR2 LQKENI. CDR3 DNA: TGTGCCAGCTCACCACCGACTGAGGGAGTGAACACTGAAGCTTTCTTT. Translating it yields CASSPPTEGVNTEAFF.

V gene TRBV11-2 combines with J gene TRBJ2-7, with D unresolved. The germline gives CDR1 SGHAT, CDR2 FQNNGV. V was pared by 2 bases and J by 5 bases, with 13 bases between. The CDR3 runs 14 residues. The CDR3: CASSLTGNVDEQYF. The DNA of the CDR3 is TGTGCCAGCAGCTTAACGGGTAACGTCGACGAGCAGTACTTC.

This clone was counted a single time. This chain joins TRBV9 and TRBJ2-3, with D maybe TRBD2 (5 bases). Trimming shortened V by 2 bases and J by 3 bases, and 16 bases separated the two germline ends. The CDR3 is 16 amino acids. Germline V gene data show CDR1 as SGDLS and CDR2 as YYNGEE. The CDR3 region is CASSVFSRDGTDTQYF. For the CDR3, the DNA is TGTGCCAGCAGCGTTTTTTCGAGGGATGGGACAGATACGCAGTATTTT.

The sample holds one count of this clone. CDR3 in amino acids: CASSSGQGLRGNQPQHF. As DNA, the CDR3 is TGTGCCAGTAGTAGTGGACAGGGGTTAAGGGGCAATCAGCCCCAGCATTTT. The chain recombines TRBV19 with TRBJ1-5; 9 bases align to TRBD1. This CDR3 is 17 amino acids long. The germline V gene encodes CDR1 LNHDA and CDR2 SQIVND (reference sequence). Germline trimming cut 4 bases from V and 2 bases from J; bases unmatched to any gene: 9. Full variable domain (rest looked up from reference TRBV19 and TRBJ1-5): DGGITQSPKYLFRKEGQNVTLSCEQNLNHDAMYWYRQDPGQGLRLIYYSQIVNDFQKGDIAEGYSVSREKKESFPLTVTSAQKNPTAFYLCASSSGQGLRGNQPQHFGDGTRLSIL.

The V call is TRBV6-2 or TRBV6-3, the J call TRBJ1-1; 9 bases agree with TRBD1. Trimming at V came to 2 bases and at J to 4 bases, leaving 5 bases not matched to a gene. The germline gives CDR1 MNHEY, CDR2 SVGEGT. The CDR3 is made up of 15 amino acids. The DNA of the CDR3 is TGTGCCAGCAGTTACAGCGACAGGGGGGGCACTGAAGCTTTCTTT. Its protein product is CASSYSDRGGTEAFF.

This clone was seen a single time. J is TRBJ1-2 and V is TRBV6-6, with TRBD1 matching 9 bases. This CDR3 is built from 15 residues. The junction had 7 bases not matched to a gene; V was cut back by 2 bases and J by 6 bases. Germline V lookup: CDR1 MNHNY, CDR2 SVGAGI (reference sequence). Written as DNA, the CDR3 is TGTGCCAGCAGTTACCCAGACAGGGGGGATGATGGCTACACCTTC. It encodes CASSYPDRGDDGYTF.

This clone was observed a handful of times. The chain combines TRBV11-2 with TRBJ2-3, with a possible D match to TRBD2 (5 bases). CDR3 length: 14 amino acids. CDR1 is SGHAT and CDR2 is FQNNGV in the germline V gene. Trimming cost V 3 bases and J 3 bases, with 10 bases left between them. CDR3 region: CASSLTGLTDTQYF. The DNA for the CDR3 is TGTGCCAGCAGCTTGACCGGACTGACAGATACGCAGTATTTT.

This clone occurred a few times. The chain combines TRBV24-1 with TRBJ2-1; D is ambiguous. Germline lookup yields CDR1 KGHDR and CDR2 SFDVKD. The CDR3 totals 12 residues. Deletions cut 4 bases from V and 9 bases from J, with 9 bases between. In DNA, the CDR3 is TGTGCCACCAGTGACGCCTCGCGTGAGCAGTTCTTC. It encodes CATSDASREQFF.

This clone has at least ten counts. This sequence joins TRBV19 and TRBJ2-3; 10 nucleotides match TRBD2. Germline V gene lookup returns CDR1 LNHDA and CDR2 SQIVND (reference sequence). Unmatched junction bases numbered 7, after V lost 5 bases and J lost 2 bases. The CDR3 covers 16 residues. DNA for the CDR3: TGTGCCAGTAGTGGGAGACTAGCGGGTAACACAGATACGCAGTATTTT. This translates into CASSGRLAGNTDTQYF.

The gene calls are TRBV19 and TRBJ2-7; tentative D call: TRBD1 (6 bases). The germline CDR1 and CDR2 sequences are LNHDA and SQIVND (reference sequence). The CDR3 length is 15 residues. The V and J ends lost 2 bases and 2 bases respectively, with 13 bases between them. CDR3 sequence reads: CASSIQGLRTYEQYF. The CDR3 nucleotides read TGTGCCAGTAGTATACAGGGGCTACGAACCTACGAGCAGTACTTC.

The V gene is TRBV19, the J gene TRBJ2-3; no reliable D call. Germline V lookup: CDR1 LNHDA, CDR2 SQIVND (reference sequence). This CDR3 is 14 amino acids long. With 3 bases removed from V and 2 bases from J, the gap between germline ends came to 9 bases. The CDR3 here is CASSIGFDTDTQYF. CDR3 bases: TGTGCCAGTAGTATCGGGTTCGACACAGATACGCAGTATTTT.

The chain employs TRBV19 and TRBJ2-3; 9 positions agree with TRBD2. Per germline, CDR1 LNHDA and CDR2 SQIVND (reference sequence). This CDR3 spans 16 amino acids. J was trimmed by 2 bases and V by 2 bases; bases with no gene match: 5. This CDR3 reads CASSIMASGDTDTQYF. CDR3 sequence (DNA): TGTGCCAGTAGTATAATGGCTAGCGGGGACACAGATACGCAGTATTTT.

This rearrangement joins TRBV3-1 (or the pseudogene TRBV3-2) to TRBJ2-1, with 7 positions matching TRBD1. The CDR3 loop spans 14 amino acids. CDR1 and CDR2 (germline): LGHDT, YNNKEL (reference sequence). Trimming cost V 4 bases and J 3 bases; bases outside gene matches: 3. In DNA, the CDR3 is TGTGCCAGCAGCCCGGGACAGAACTACAATGAGCAGTTCTTC. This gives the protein CASSPGQNYNEQFF.